Listed below are T cell receptor beta chains from one sample, sequenced in a study of CD4 T cells in relation to SARS-CoV-2 and coronaviruses. Generated by immunoSEQ multiplex PCR, the TCRdb table keeps only in-frame clones and is missing some. The sample has 60,000 to 85,000 clones, about 92% seen once. Sequencing used naive CD4+ T cells from PBMCs. These receptors were taken from a human donor in good health. Both conserved end residues are part of each CDR3. A D gene is named only where the DNA matches it firmly. The size entry is marked missing in some rows and otherwise reads once, few, many or a size class.

CDR3nt,CDR3aa,d_gene,abundance,v_gene,j_gene
TGTGCCAGCAGTAGGGGTGAAACGAGTGGCTACACCTTC,CASSRGETSGYTF,NA,NA,TRBV2,TRBJ1-2
TGCGCCAGCAGCTTATTGGGACCCGAGCAGTTCTTC,CASSLLGPEQFF,NA,NA,TRBV5-1,TRBJ2-1
TGTGCCAGCAGCCGTTCAGCGGGAGACCCTACCACAGATACGCAGTATTTT,CASSRSAGDPTTDTQYF,TRBD2,NA,TRBV4-2,TRBJ2-3
TGTGCCAGTAGCGACCTAAGGAGGGCCTCCAATGAGCAGTTCTTC,CASSDLRRASNEQFF,NA,NA,TRBV19,TRBJ2-1
TGTGCCAGCAGCCCTGAGGGACCTTTTAGGGAGCAGTACTTC,CASSPEGPFREQYF,NA,NA,TRBV11-2,TRBJ2-7
TGTGCCAGCAGCTTAAGAGTGAGCTCCTATAATTCACCCCTCCACTTT,CASSLRVSSYNSPLHF,NA,NA,TRBV7-2,TRBJ1-6
TGTGCCAGCAGTTTTACCCTGGGACAGGGGGATTACAATGAGCAGTTCTTC,CASSFTLGQGDYNEQFF,TRBD1,NA,TRBV28,TRBJ2-1
TGCGCCAGCACCCCAGGACAGGGAGGGACAGATACGCAGTATTTT,CASTPGQGGTDTQYF,NA,NA,TRBV5-1,TRBJ2-3
TGCGCCAGCAGCTTGTCTTGGCGGGGGGACACAGATACGCAGTATTTT,CASSLSWRGDTDTQYF,TRBD2,NA,TRBV5-1,TRBJ2-3
TGTGCCAGCAGCTTTGAGCTGGCAGATACGCAGTATTTT,CASSFELADTQYF,NA,NA,TRBV7-9,TRBJ2-3
TGTGCCAGCAAACGGACGGGGCAGCCCCAGCATTTT,CASKRTGQPQHF,NA,NA,TRBV12-3/TRBV12-4,TRBJ1-5
TGCGCCAGCAGCGCCAACGTGGGGGTGAACACTGAAGCTTTCTTT,CASSANVGVNTEAFF,NA,NA,TRBV5-1,TRBJ1-1
TGTGCCAGCAGTTACTCGCCTTCAGGGGAGAACACTGAAGCTTTCTTT,CASSYSPSGENTEAFF,NA,NA,TRBV6-5,TRBJ1-1
TGTGCCTGGAGTTTTTACAATGAGCAGTTCTTC,CAWSFYNEQFF,NA,NA,TRBV30,TRBJ2-1
TGTGCCAGCAGCTTAGACCCACCGGGACTAGCGGGAGACAATGAGCAGTTCTTC,CASSLDPPGLAGDNEQFF,TRBD2,NA,TRBV7-2,TRBJ2-1
TGTGCCAGCAGCTCGGCGCGACGGATAAGCACAGATACGCAGTATTTT,CASSSARRISTDTQYF,NA,NA,TRBV5-6,TRBJ2-3
TGTGCCACCAGCAGAGTGCATACCTTTGAGGCAGCTTTCTTT,CATSRVHTFEAAFF,NA,NA,TRBV15,TRBJ1-1
TGCGCCAGCAGCGGGGCTGGGGGCTATGAGACCCAGTACTTC,CASSGAGGYETQYF,NA,NA,TRBV5-1,TRBJ2-5
TGTGCCAGCAGTCCCCAACCGACTAGCACAGATACGCAGTATTTT,CASSPQPTSTDTQYF,NA,NA,TRBV6-4,TRBJ2-3
TGTGCCAGCAGCCGACAGGGGCGGGATGAAAAACTGTTTTTT,CASSRQGRDEKLFF,TRBD1,few,TRBV2,TRBJ1-4
TGTGCCAGCAGCTTGGGGGAGTCTGATTCACCCCTCCACTTT,CASSLGESDSPLHF,NA,NA,TRBV5-4,TRBJ1-6
TGTGCCAGCAGCTTAGCTCGGGCAGCCTACGAGCAGTACTTC,CASSLARAAYEQYF,NA,NA,TRBV7-2,TRBJ2-7
TGTGCCAGTAGTATTGGTGCAGGGGAGACCCAGTACTTC,CASSIGAGETQYF,NA,NA,TRBV19,TRBJ2-5
TGTGCCTGGAACGGCTTAAACAGGGGGCCTAATGAAAAACTGTTTTTT,CAWNGLNRGPNEKLFF,TRBD1,NA,TRBV30,TRBJ1-4
TGTGCCAGCAGCTTAAGGGGCAGCGGGGCGTACCAAGAGACCCAGTACTTC,CASSLRGSGAYQETQYF,TRBD2,NA,TRBV7-9,TRBJ2-5
TGTGCCAGTAGTATTGACTGGGGTAGCGGCTACACCTTC,CASSIDWGSGYTF,NA,NA,TRBV19,TRBJ1-2
TGCGCCAGCAGTCCACCTTCCGGGACAGGGGGCCGGGAGACCCAGTACTTC,CASSPPSGTGGRETQYF,TRBD1,NA,TRBV4-1,TRBJ2-5
TGCGCCAGCAGCATGCGCCGACTCTCTTCCGGGGCCAACGTCCTGACTTTC,CASSMRRLSSGANVLTF,NA,NA,TRBV5-1,TRBJ2-6
TGCGCCAGCAGCTTAAAGATGAGGCCGGGACTAGCGGGAGGGATATACACCGGGGAGCTGTTTTTT,CASSLKMRPGLAGGIYTGELFF,TRBD2,NA,TRBV5-1,TRBJ2-2
TGTGCCAGCAGCTTCCGTAGGACAGGGGAATCAGATACGCAGTATTTT,CASSFRRTGESDTQYF,TRBD1,once,TRBV7-9,TRBJ2-3
TGTGCCAGCAGATCGGGGGGCAATGAGCAGTTCTTC,CASRSGGNEQFF,TRBD2,NA,TRBV6-4,TRBJ2-1
TGCGCCAGCAGCTCTTGGACTAGCGGCCCCACAGATACGCAGTATTTT,CASSSWTSGPTDTQYF,TRBD2,NA,TRBV5-1,TRBJ2-3
TGTGCCAGCAGTACCGGGGGGGGTAATCAGCCCCAGCATTTT,CASSTGGGNQPQHF,NA,NA,TRBV6-6,TRBJ1-5
TGTGCCAGCAGCTTAGGACAACAGGGGTGGGCTGAGCAGTTCTTC,CASSLGQQGWAEQFF,TRBD1,NA,TRBV11-2,TRBJ2-1
TGTGCCAGCAGCGGGGGAGTAGCCTACAATGAGCAGTTCTTC,CASSGGVAYNEQFF,NA,NA,TRBV2,TRBJ2-1
TGTGCCAGCAGCGTACTAGCGGGAGCAGGAGATACGCAGTATTTT,CASSVLAGAGDTQYF,TRBD2,few,TRBV2,TRBJ2-3
TGTGCCAGCAGCCCGAGGCTTAGCGGGGCAACAGATACGCAGTATTTT,CASSPRLSGATDTQYF,TRBD2,once,TRBV7-9,TRBJ2-3
TGTGCCAGCAGCTTAGGAACAGGGGGTCCGGGCAATCAGCCCCAGCATTTT,CASSLGTGGPGNQPQHF,TRBD1,NA,TRBV7-9,TRBJ1-5
TGTGCCTGGACCGACACCTGGGAGGGCTACACCTTC,CAWTDTWEGYTF,NA,few,TRBV30,TRBJ1-2
TGTGCCAGCGCAGGCGGGGAGAGGACTGAAGCTTTCTTT,CASAGGERTEAFF,NA,NA,TRBV18,TRBJ1-1
TGTGCCAGCAGCCGGACTAGCGCGACCTACGAGCAGTACTTC,CASSRTSATYEQYF,TRBD2,NA,TRBV7-6,TRBJ2-7
TGTGCCAGCAGTTTGGCGACCGGGGAGCTGTTTTTT,CASSLATGELFF,NA,NA,TRBV28,TRBJ2-2
TGCAGTGCAAGTCTAGCGGGGGGTCTGGATGAGCAGTTCTTC,CSASLAGGLDEQFF,TRBD2,NA,TRBV20-1,TRBJ2-1
TGTGCCAGCCCGAAAACCAACACCGGGGAGCTGTTTTTT,CASPKTNTGELFF,NA,NA,TRBV18,TRBJ2-2
TGTGCCAGCAGTCGGTCGGACTTGATTTCACCCCTCCACTTT,CASSRSDLISPLHF,NA,NA,TRBV6-2/TRBV6-3,TRBJ1-6
TGTGCCAGCAGGGATAGCGGGCAAGAGACCCAGTACTTC,CASRDSGQETQYF,TRBD2,NA,TRBV6-5,TRBJ2-5
TGTGCCAGCAGCTTAGGTCCAAACAATGAGCAGTTCTTC,CASSLGPNNEQFF,NA,NA,TRBV7-7,TRBJ2-1
TGTGCCAGCAGCTTAGGTGGGACAGGGGGGAGCACCATATATTTT,CASSLGGTGGSTIYF,TRBD1,NA,TRBV5-4,TRBJ1-3
TGCGCCAGCAATGACCGGGACAGGGGAAACTATGGCTACACCTTC,CASNDRDRGNYGYTF,TRBD1,NA,TRBV10-2,TRBJ1-2
TGTGCCAGCAGCTTATTTTTGGACGAGCAGTACTTC,CASSLFLDEQYF,NA,NA,TRBV11-2,TRBJ2-7
TGCAGTGCTAGAGGCAGGTCCGGGCAGTTCTTC,CSARGRSGQFF,NA,NA,TRBV20-1,TRBJ2-1
TGCGCCAGCAGCTTGGTAGGACAGGGTCCCTACGAGCAGTACTTC,CASSLVGQGPYEQYF,TRBD1,NA,TRBV5-1,TRBJ2-7
TGTGCCTGGAGTCCTAGCGGGAGCTTGGGCGGGGAGCTGTTTTTT,CAWSPSGSLGGELFF,TRBD2,NA,TRBV30,TRBJ2-2
TGTGCCAGCAGTCTGGCGGGAGTACACACCGGGGAGCTGTTTTTT,CASSLAGVHTGELFF,TRBD2,few,TRBV7-3,TRBJ2-2